The entry below gives a single T cell receptor beta chain sequence along with its context. Its antigen is undetermined. This sample was included in a study of T cell responses to AZD1222 COVID-19 vaccine. Study-level results: There were mostly white British donors and more females than males, and clonal diversity was possibly underestimated.

Profiled with immunoSEQ multiplex PCR; TCRdb holds only in-frame clones, not every one. Counted here are 100,000 or so clones, approximately 90% occurring once; the ten biggest clones make up around 1.3%. This receptor was identified in an adult in good health. The specimen comprised peripheral blood, sampled on day 0 of AZD1222 vaccination.

CDR3 sequence (DNA): TGTGCCAGCAGCTTACTGACAGGGTCATCATATGGCTACACCTTC. Its protein product is CASSLLTGSSYGYTF. This rearrangement joins TRBV7-9 to TRBJ1-2, with 7 nucleotides matching TRBD1. Germline loops: CDR1 SEHNR, CDR2 FQNEAQ (reference sequence). This CDR3 comprises 15 residues. The V gene end was trimmed by 2 bases and the J gene end by 5 bases; junction bases not matched to a gene: 8.